The TCR beta chain under discussion was sequenced for a study of cytomegalovirus exposure and HLA in healthy donors. Study information: Ancestry clustering placed 70% to 90% of about 400 genotyped donors in the Caucasian-associated cluster. Study-wide results and limits: The authors listed 150 to 200 TCR beta chains as cytomegalovirus-associated. Researchers reported in a later analysis that common viral pathogens appeared linked to several top clusters.

This clone appeared once. Its specificity is unknown. This CDR3 is built from 14 residues. CDR1 MGHDK and CDR2 SYGVNS come from the germline V gene. Trimming took 0 bases from V and 6 from J, leaving 11 bases between them. Primers included in the PCR were 60 Vbeta and 13 Jbeta primers. Original processing notes: Among the unique TCR beta chains that a later analysis counted, about 85 million in all, 10 million to 14 million were shared. TCRdb's copy holds only in-frame clones and misses some; the assay was immunoSEQ multiplex PCR. The D gene and trimming were derived from the DNA, and the V and J assignments and clone size from that table. The sample shows some 120,000 clones, around three quarters of them seen only once.

The chain employs TRBV25-1 and TRBJ1-2, with D unclear. The sequenced sample consisted of PBMCs. This clonotype originated in a male donor in good health and CMV-seronegative. CDR3 amino acids: CASSEYPSQDGYTF. CDR3 bases: TGTGCCAGCAGTGAATATCCCTCTCAGGATGGCTACACCTTC.